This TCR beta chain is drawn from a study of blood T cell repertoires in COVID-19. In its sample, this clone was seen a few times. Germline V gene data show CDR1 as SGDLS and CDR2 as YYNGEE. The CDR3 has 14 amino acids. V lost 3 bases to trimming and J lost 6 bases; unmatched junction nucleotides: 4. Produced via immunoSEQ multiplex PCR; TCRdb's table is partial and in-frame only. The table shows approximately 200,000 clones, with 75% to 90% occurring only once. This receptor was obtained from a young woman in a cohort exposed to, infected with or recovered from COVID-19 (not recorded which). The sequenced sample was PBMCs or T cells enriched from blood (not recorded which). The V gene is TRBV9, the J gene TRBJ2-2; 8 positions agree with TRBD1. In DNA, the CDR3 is TGTGCCAGCAGCGCCGACAGGGGAGCCGGGGAGCTGTTTTTT. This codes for CASSADRGAGELFF.